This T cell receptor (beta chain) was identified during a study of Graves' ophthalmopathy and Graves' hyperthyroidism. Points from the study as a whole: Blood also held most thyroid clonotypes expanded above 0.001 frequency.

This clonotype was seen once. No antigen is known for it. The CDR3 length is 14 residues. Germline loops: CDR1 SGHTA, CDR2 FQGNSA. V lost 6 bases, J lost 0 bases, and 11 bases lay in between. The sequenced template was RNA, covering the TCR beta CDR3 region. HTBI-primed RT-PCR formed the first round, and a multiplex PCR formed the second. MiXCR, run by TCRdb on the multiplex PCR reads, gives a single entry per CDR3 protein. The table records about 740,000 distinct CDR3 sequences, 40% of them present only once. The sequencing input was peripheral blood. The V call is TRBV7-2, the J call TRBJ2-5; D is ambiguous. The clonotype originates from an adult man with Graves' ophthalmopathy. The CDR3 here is CASRLTEYQETQYF. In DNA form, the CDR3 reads TGTGCCAGCAGACTAACGGAGTACCAAGAGACCCAGTACTTC. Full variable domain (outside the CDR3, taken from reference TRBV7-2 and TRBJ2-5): GAGVSQSPSNKVTEKGKDVELRCDPISGHTALYWYRQSLGQGLEFLIYFQGNSAPDKSGLPSDRFSAERTGGSVSTLTIQRTQQEDSAVYLCASRLTEYQETQYFGPGTRLLVL.